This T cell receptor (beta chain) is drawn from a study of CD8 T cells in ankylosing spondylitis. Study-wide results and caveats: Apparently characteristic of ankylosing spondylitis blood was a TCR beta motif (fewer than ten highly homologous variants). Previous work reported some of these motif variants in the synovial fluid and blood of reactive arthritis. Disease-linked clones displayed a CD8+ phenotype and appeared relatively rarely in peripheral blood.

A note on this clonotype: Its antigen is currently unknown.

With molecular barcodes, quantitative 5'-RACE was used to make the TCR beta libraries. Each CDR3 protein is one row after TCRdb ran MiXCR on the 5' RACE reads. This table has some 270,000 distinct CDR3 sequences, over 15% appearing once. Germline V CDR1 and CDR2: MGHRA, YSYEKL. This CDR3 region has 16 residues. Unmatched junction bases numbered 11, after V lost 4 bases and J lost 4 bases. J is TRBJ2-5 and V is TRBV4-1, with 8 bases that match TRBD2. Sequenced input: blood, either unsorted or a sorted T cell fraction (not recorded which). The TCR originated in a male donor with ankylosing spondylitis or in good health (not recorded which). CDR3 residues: CASSPFHSGISETQYF. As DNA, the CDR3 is TGCGCCAGCAGCCCATTCCATAGCGGGATATCAGAGACCCAGTACTTC.